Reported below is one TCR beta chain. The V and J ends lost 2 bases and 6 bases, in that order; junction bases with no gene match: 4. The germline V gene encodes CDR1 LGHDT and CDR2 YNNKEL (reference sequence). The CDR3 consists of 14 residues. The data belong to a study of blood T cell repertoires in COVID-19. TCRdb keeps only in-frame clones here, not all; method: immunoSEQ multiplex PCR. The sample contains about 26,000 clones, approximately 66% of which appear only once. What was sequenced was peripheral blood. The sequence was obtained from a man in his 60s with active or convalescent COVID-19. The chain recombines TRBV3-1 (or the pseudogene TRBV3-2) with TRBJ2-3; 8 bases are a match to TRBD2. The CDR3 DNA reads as TGTGCCAGCAGCCAACGGGGGGGCCTGGATACGCAGTATTTT. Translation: CASSQRGGLDTQYF.